This T cell receptor (beta chain) was obtained from a study of Ad26.COV2.S vaccination and SARS-CoV-2 variants. Regarding the study as a whole: Placebo recipients trailed vaccine recipients in spike-specific TCR breadth.

Here immunoSEQ multiplex PCR was the method, and the copy in TCRdb shows in-frame clones only, minus some. The sample records 380,000 or so clones, around nine tenths being singletons. Stated treatment: roughly 19 received Ad26.COV2.S at low or high dose, single or two shots; roughly five received placebo; per-sample allocation not given. All samples were drawn on day 63, counting from the first vaccine or placebo injection. At a Boston site, the person donating was an adult of 18-55 years. In the vaccine, an Ad26 vector expressed the SARS-CoV-2 spike of the Wuhan strain. Per the germline V gene, CDR1 is LGHDT and CDR2 is YNNKEL (reference sequence). V was shortened by 6 bases and J by 10 bases, with 13 bases between the two germline ends. The CDR3 covers 12 residues. In regard to this clone: Antigen: not known.

The rearrangement joins TRBV3-1 (or the pseudogene TRBV3-2) to TRBJ2-1; D ambiguous. The sequencing here drew on peripheral blood, taken in a trial of Ad26.COV2.S vaccine versus placebo. The receptor's source is a person aged 18-65 years who received the Ad26.COV2.S COVID-19 vaccine or a placebo. DNA of the CDR3: TGTGCCAGCAGTCCGTCAGAGAGAGAGCAGTTCTTC. Its translation is CASSPSEREQFF.